The clone carrying this T cell receptor (beta chain) came up many times. As yet, its antigen is unknown. The CDR3 runs to 12 residues. V was cut by 1 base and J by 2 bases, with 3 bases left in between. Per the germline V gene, CDR1 is SGHVS and CDR2 is FQNEAQ. The sample belongs to a study of CD8 T cells in ankylosing spondylitis. Study outcomes and limitations: For ankylosing spondylitis blood, a TCR beta motif of under ten highly homologous variants appeared characteristic. As reported, disease-linked clones showed significant enrichment in matched ankylosing spondylitis synovial fluid. A CD8+ phenotype characterized the disease-linked clones, which were relatively rare in peripheral blood. Earlier reports found some motif variants in synovial fluid and blood in reactive arthritis.

The TCR beta libraries were generated through quantitative 5'-RACE incorporating molecular barcodes. TCRdb re-analysed the 5' RACE reads in MiXCR, keeping a single row per CDR3 protein. The sample yields about 220,000 distinct CDR3 sequences, roughly 6.6% seen once. This receptor was identified in a male donor with ankylosing spondylitis. The sample taken for sequencing was blood, either unsorted or a sorted T cell fraction (not recorded which). The gene calls are TRBV7-8 and TRBJ2-7; D is uncertain. CDR3 coding DNA: TGTGCCAGCAGCTTAGTGACCTACGAGCAGTACTTC. Translating it yields CASSLVTYEQYF.